A single sample is the source of the 10 T cell receptor beta chains below, sequenced in a study of T cell repertoires in cytomegalovirus infection. No antigens are known for them. From the reads, TCRdb called clonotypes with MiXCR, one entry per CDR3 protein. The table lists roughly 700,000 distinct CDR3 sequences, about 30% of them singletons, with 15% to 20% in the top ten. The sample in question was cultured PBMCs, obtained from culture after CMV antigen stimulation. The receptors derive from a human donor in good health (CMV status not recorded). Some clones in this sample may be carry-over from other donors' samples.

As regards this clonotype: A much larger clone differs from this one at a single base, so this may be a read error. V is TRBV2 and J is TRBJ2-7; possible D gene TRBD1, 5 bases. V shed 7 bases and J shed 3 bases, with 10 bases lying between them. From germline, CDR1 is SNHLY and CDR2 FYNNEI. The CDR3 runs 12 residues. The CDR3 coding sequence is TGTGCCAGCAACGGCAGGGACTACGAGCAGTACTTC. Encoded protein: CASNGRDYEQYF.

The chain recombines TRBV19 with TRBJ1-2; D remains ambiguous. The CDR3 is 12 residues long. In germline, CDR1 is LNHDA, CDR2 SQIVND (reference sequence). The V and J ends lost 5 bases and 4 bases respectively, with 8 bases between them. The CDR3 nucleotides read TGTGCCAGTAGTTCGCCACTCTATGGCTACACCTTC. Its protein product is CASSSPLYGYTF.

This clonotype has a count of ten or more. The chain links TRBV7-2 to TRBJ2-7, with 11 bases fitting TRBD2. V shed 7 bases, J shed 3 bases, and the junction held 8 bases outside the gene matches. In germline, CDR1 is SGHTA, CDR2 FQGNSA. The CDR3 has 15 amino acids. The CDR3 DNA reads as TGTGCCAGCAACTTGAGGACTAGCGGGTTCTACGAGCAGTACTTC. Translating it yields CASNLRTSGFYEQYF.

This clonotype has only a few counts. The chain links TRBV7-2 to TRBJ2-2; unclear D gene. The germline gives CDR1 SGHTA, CDR2 FQGNSA. Trimming took off 2 bases at V and 0 bases at J, with 10 bases between the two ends. The CDR3 covers 16 residues. CDR3 in DNA: TGTGCCAGCAGCTTAAGGCACCGCCCGAACACCGGGGAGCTGTTTTTT. Protein: CASSLRHRPNTGELFF.

This clonotype was seen ten or more times. This sequence joins TRBV10-3 and TRBJ1-6, with D unclear. The CDR3 has 15 amino acids. The V end lost 0 bases, the J end lost 9 bases, and 12 bases lay between the germline ends. Germline CDR1 ENHRY, CDR2 SYGVKD. The CDR3 DNA follows: TGTGCCATCAGTGAGTCAGGCACGGTTGGTTCACCCCTCCACTTT. It yields the protein CAISESGTVGSPLHF.

This clonotype was picked up a small number of times. The chain links TRBV27 to TRBJ2-7; D unclear. Germline V gene sequence: CDR1 MNHEY, CDR2 SMNVEV (reference sequence). V was clipped by 7 bases and J by 2 bases, with 15 bases between them. The CDR3 totals 14 residues. CDR3 sequence (DNA): TGTGCCAGCAAGGTCTTCGGCAGGACCTACGAGCAGTACTTC. Its translation is CASKVFGRTYEQYF.

This clonotype was found a few times. This sequence joins TRBV7-8 and TRBJ2-3; D remains unclear. This CDR3 has 14 amino acids. Looked up from germline, CDR1 is SGHVS and CDR2 is FQNEAQ. V was trimmed by 7 bases and J by 0 bases, leaving 11 bases between them. The CDR3 here is CASNVGPSTDTQYF. Here the CDR3 DNA reads TGTGCCAGCAATGTCGGGCCGAGCACAGATACGCAGTATTTT.

This clonotype was counted only a few times. The rearrangement links TRBV7-2 to TRBJ1-6; D not resolved. The CDR3 has 15 amino acids. V was clipped by 3 bases and J by 0 bases, with 6 bases between them. The germline gives CDR1 SGHTA, CDR2 FQGNSA. The CDR3 coding sequence is TGTGCCAGCAGCTTTTTAGTCTCCTATAATTCACCCCTCCACTTT. Protein sequence: CASSFLVSYNSPLHF.

The genes are TRBV20-1 and TRBJ2-3; D remains unclear. Germline CDR1 DFQATT, CDR2 SNEGSKA (reference sequence). Trimming took off 4 bases at V and 6 bases at J, with 11 bases between the two ends. This CDR3 has 12 residues. CDR3 sequence reads: CSATQESDTQYF. The CDR3 nucleotides are TGCAGTGCTACCCAAGAGTCCGATACGCAGTATTTT.

The sample holds a few counts of this clonotype. The V and J genes are TRBV7-2 and TRBJ2-5, with D unclear. CDR3 length: 11 amino acids. Trimming took 1 base from V and 13 from J, leaving 10 bases between them. Germline lookup yields CDR1 SGHTA and CDR2 FQGNSA. In DNA form, the CDR3 reads TGTGCCAGCAGCTTAGTAGGCCTGCCGTACTTC. The encoded protein is CASSLVGLPYF. Based on the CDR3 plus reference TRBV7-2 and TRBJ2-5, the full variable domain is GAGVSQSPSNKVTEKGKDVELRCDPISGHTALYWYRQSLGQGLEFLIYFQGNSAPDKSGLPSDRFSAERTGGSVSTLTIQRTQQEDSAVYLCASSLVGLPYFGPGTRLLVL.